This T cell receptor beta chain was captured by sequencing in a study of cytomegalovirus exposure and HLA in healthy donors. Study outcomes and limitations: Available immune exposure information was restricted to CMV serostatus only. In vitro testing confirmed a few CMV-associated chains as specific for CMV antigens. With later analysis, a missense DCLRE1C variant became linked to TCR beta V- and J-gene trimming.

Primers: 60 Vbeta forward and 13 Jbeta reverse. Some clones are missing from TCRdb's copy, which holds only in-frame ones; the method was immunoSEQ multiplex PCR. The table includes roughly 160,000 clones, about 72% detected once. This clone was detected only once. What it recognizes is unknown. Trimming removed 7 bases from V and 8 bases from J, with 11 bases in between. The germline V gene has CDR1 MGHDK and CDR2 SYGVNS. The CDR3 has 11 amino acids. This sequence was found in a girl aged 5-17 years in good health and CMV-seronegative. The chain couples TRBV25-1 to TRBJ1-2; D is uncertain. The specimen was PBMCs. CDR3 nucleotide sequence: TGTGCCAGCACTAGCGTCGGCGGCTACACCTTC. Protein product: CASTSVGGYTF.